This TCR beta chain was retrieved from a study of graft-versus-host responses after intestinal transplantation. Assay: immunoSEQ multiplex PCR; the TCRdb copy retains only in-frame clones and omits some. Of about 43,000 clones listed, less than 95% are singletons. The clonotype originates from a human patient who received an intestinal transplant, so some T cells may come from the graft donor. Sequencing used PBMCs, obtained approximately 350 days after intestinal transplant.

The CDR3 spells CASSRPGQGAYEQYF. The CDR3 DNA reads TGTGCCAGCAGTCGGCCGGGACAGGGGGCCTACGAGCAGTACTTC. This chain joins TRBV27 and TRBJ2-7; the match to TRBD1 covers 11 bases. The V gene's germline CDR1 is MNHEY and CDR2 SMNVEV (reference sequence). The V gene end was trimmed by 5 bases and the J gene end by 2 bases; junction bases not matched to a gene: 5. This CDR3 region has 15 residues.